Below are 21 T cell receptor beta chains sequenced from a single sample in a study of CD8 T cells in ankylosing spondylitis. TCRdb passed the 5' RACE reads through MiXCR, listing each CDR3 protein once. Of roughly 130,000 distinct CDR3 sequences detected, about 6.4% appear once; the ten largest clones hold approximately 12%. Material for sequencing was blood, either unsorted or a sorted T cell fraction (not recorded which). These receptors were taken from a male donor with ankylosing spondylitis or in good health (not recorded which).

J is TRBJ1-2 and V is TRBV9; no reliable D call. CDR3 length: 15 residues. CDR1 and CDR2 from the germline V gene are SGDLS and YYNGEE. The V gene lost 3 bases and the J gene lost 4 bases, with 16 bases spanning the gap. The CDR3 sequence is CASSGASRTTYGYTF. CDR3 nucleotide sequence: TGTGCCAGCAGCGGTGCGAGTCGAACCACCTATGGCTACACCTTC.

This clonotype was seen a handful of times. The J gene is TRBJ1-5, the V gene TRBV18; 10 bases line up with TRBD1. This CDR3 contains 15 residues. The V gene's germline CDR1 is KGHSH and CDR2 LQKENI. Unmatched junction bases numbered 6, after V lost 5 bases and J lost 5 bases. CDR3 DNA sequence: TGTGCCAGCTCATTGTCAGGACAGGGGGATCAGCCCCAGCATTTT. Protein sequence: CASSLSGQGDQPQHF.

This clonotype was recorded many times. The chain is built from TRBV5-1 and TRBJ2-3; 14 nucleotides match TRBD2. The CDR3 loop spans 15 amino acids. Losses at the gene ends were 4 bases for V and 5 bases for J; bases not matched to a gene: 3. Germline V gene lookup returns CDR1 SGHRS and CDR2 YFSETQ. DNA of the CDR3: TGCGCCAGCAGCCTGGGACTAGCGGGGGAAGATACGCAGTATTTT. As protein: CASSLGLAGEDTQYF.

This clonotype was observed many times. CDR3 sequence (DNA): TGCAGTGCCGAGCTAGGACTCGAGGATACGCAGTATTTT. This sequence encodes CSAELGLEDTQYF. The chain joins TRBV20-1 to TRBJ2-3, with TRBD2 as a possible D gene (5 bases). CDR3 length equals 13 residues. Germline V gene lookup returns CDR1 DFQATT and CDR2 SNEGSKA (reference sequence). V lost 6 bases, J lost 6 bases, and 16 bases lay in between.

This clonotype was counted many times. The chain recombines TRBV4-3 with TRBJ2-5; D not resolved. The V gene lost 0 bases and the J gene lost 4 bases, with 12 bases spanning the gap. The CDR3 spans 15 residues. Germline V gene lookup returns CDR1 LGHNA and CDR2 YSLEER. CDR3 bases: TGCGCCAGCAGCCAAGATCCCCCCCCTGGAGAGACCCAGTACTTC. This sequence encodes CASSQDPPPGETQYF.

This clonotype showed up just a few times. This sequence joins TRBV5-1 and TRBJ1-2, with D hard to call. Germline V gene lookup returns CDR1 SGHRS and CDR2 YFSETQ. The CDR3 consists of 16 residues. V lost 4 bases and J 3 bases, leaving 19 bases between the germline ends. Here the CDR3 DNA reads TGCGCCAGCAGCCCCCGTGAGGGCAAGAGGGACTATGGCTACACCTTC. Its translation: CASSPREGKRDYGYTF.

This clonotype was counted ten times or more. The CDR3 protein is CASRVPSGRAYEQYF. The CDR3 DNA sequence: TGTGCCAGCAGGGTACCTAGCGGGCGTGCCTACGAGCAGTACTTC. The chain employs TRBV27 and TRBJ2-7; 8 nucleotides line up with TRBD2. V gave up 6 bases and J gave up 2 bases; unmatched junction bases: 9. The length of the CDR3 is 15 residues. The V gene's germline CDR1 is MNHEY and CDR2 SMNVEV (reference sequence).

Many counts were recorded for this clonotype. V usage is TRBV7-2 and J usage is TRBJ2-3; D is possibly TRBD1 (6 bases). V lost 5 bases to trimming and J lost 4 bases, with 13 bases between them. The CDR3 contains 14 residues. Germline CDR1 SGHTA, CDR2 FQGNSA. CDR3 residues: CASSPGTGPDTQYF. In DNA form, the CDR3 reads TGTGCCAGCAGCCCGGGAACAGGGCCAGATACGCAGTATTTT.

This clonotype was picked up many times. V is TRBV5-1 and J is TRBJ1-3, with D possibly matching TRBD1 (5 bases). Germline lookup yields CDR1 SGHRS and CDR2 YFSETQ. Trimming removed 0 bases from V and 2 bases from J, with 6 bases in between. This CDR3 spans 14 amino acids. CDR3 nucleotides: TGCGCCAGCAGCTTGGAGGGGACTGGAAACACCATATATTTT. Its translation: CASSLEGTGNTIYF.

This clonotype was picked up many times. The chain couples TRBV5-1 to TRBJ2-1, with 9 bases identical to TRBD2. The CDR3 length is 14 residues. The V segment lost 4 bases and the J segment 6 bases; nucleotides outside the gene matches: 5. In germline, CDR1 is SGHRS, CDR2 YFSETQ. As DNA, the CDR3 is TGCGCCAGCAGCCCTGGGACTAGCAGCAATGAGCAGTTCTTC. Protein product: CASSPGTSSNEQFF.

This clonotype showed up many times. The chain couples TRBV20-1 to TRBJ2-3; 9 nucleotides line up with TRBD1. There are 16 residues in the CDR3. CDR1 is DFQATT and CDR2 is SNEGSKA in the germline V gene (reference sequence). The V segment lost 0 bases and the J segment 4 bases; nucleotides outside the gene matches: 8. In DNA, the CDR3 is TGCAGTGCTAGAGATGGGGGACAGGGAGGGTCAGATACGCAGTATTTT. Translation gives CSARDGGQGGSDTQYF.

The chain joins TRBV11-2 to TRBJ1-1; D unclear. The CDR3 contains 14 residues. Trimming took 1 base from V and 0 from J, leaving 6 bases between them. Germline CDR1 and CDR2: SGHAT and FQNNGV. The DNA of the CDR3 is TGTGCCAGCAGCTTAGCGGTCCTGAACACTGAAGCTTTCTTT. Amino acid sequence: CASSLAVLNTEAFF.

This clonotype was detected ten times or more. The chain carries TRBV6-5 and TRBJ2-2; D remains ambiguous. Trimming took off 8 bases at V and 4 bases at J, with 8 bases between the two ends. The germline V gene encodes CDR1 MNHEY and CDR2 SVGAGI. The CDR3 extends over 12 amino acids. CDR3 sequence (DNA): TGTGCCAGCGCAAAAATCACCGGGGAGCTGTTTTTT. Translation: CASAKITGELFF.

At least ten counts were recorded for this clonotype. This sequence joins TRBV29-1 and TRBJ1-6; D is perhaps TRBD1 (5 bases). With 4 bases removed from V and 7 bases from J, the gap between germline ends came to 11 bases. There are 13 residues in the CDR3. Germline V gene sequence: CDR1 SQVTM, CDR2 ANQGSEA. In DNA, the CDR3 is TGCAGCGTTGTCGACAGTCAGAATTCACCCCTCCACTTT. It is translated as CSVVDSQNSPLHF.

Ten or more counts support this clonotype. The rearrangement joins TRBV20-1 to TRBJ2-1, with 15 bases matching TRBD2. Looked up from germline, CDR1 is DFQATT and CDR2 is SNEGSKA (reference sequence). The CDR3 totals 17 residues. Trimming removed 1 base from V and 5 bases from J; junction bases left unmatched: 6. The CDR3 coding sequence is TGCAGTGCTAGAGGAGGGACTAGCGGGAGGTTGAACAATGAGCAGTTCTTC. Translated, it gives CSARGGTSGRLNNEQFF.

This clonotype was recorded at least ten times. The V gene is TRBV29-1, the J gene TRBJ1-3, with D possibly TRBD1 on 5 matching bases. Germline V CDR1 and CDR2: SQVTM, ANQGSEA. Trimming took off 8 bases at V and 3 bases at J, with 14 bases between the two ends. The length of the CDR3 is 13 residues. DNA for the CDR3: TGCAGCTGCACGGCGAGGGGTGGAAACACCATATATTTT. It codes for CSCTARGGNTIYF. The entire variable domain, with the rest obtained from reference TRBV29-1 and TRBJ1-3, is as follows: SAVISQKPSRDICQRGTSLTIQCQVDSQVTMMFWYRQQPGQSLTLIATANQGSEATYESGFVIDKFPISRPNLTFSTLTVSNMSPEDSSIYLCSCTARGGNTIYFGEGSWLTVV.

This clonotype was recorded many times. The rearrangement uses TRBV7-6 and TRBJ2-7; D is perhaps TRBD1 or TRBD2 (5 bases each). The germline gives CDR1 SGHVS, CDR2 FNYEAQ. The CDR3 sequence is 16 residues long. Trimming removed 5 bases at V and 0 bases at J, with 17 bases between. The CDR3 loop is CASSPSWGTLSYEQYF. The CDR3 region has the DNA TGTGCCAGCAGCCCCAGTTGGGGGACCCTCTCCTACGAGCAGTACTTC.

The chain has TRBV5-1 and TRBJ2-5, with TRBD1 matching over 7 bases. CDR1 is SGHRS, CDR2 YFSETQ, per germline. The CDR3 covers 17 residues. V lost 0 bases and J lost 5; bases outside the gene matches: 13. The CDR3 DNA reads TGCGCCAGCAGCTTGGGTCCTCTTCAGGGGGTTCTCGAGACCCAGTACTTC. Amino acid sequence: CASSLGPLQGVLETQYF.

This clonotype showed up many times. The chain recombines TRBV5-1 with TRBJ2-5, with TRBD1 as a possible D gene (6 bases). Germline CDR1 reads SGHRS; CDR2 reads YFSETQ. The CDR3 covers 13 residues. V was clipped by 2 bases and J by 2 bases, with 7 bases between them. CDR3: CASSFTGQETQYF. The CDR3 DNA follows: TGCGCCAGCAGCTTTACAGGGCAAGAGACCCAGTACTTC.

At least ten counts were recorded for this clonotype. The CDR3 nucleotides are TGTGCCAGCAGTGATTGGGAGGGCCGAAAACTGTTTTTT. Protein product: CASSDWEGRKLFF. The rearrangement joins TRBV2 to TRBJ1-4; D gene uncertain. Germline CDR1 SNHLY, CDR2 FYNNEI. The CDR3 sequence is 13 residues long. The V end was cut by 3 bases, the J end by 10 bases, with 12 bases between.

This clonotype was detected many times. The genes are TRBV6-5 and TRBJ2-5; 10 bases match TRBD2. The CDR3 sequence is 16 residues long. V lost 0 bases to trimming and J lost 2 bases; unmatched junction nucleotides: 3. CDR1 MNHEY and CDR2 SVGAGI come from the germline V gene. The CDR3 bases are TGTGCCAGCAGTTACTCAATAGCGGGGGGACAAGAGACCCAGTACTTC. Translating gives CASSYSIAGGQETQYF.